The 30 T cell receptor beta chains in this list originate from one sample, sequenced in a study of CD8 T cells in Susac syndrome. Reverse transcription of about 0.5 to 1 ug RNA was carried out with random hexamers. TCRdb re-called the immunoSEQ multiplex PCR reads through MiXCR, storing one row per CDR3 protein. Of tens of thousands of distinct CDR3 sequences listed, around 94% are singletons. Sequencing was performed on CD8+ T cells from PBMCs. The receptors derive from a human donor with Susac syndrome.

The genes are TRBV7-8 and TRBJ1-1, with D unresolved. V was shortened by 0 bases and J by 1 base, with 9 bases between the two germline ends. Germline V CDR1 and CDR2: SGHVS, FQNEAQ. This CDR3 is built from 15 residues. CDR3 region: CASSLANAQNTEAFF. The CDR3 DNA reads TGTGCCAGCAGCTTAGCGAACGCGCAGAACACTGAAGCTTTCTTT. The whole variable domain, filled in from reference TRBV7-8 and TRBJ1-1, reads GAGVSQSPRYKVAKRGQDVALRCDPISGHVSLFWYQQALGQGPEFLTYFQNEAQLDKSGLPSDRFFAERPEGSVSTLKIQRTQQEDSAVYLCASSLANAQNTEAFFGQGTRLTVV.

The gene calls are TRBV6-2 or TRBV6-3 and TRBJ2-1; D is uncertain. The CDR3 totals 16 residues. Germline V lookup: CDR1 MNHEY, CDR2 SVGEGT. Trimming removed 5 bases from V and 0 bases from J, with 14 bases in between. This CDR3 is CASSPLWASSYNEQFF. The CDR3 nucleotides read TGTGCCAGCAGTCCCCTATGGGCCTCCTCCTACAATGAGCAGTTCTTC.

The chain uses TRBV30 and TRBJ2-1; 11 positions agree with TRBD1. The CDR3 covers 14 residues. J gave up 7 bases and V 1 base, and 3 bases lay outside the gene matches. The germline V gene encodes CDR1 GTSNPN and CDR2 SVGIG (reference sequence). The CDR3 nucleotides are TGTGCCTGGAGTGACGGGGACAGGGGGAATGAGCAGTTCTTC. Translation: CAWSDGDRGNEQFF. Full variable domain (missing parts from reference TRBV30 and TRBJ2-1): SQTIHQWPATLVQPVGSPLSLECTVEGTSNPNLYWYRQAAGRGLQLLFYSVGIGQISSEVPQNLSASRPQDRQFILSSKKLLLSDSGFYLCAWSDGDRGNEQFFGPGTRLTVL.

The gene calls are TRBV5-4 and TRBJ2-7; TRBD2 agrees at 9 bases. There are 13 residues in the CDR3. Germline V gene data show CDR1 as SGHNT and CDR2 as YYREEE (reference sequence). V was clipped by 0 bases and J by 6 bases; unmatched bases: 1. The CDR3, as DNA: TGTGCCAGCAGCTTGGGACTAGCGGTCGAGCAGTACTTC. The encoded protein is CASSLGLAVEQYF.

This chain links TRBV19 with TRBJ2-3; no clear D gene. CDR1 is LNHDA, CDR2 SQIVND, per germline (reference sequence). The germline V and J ends were trimmed by 5 bases and 2 bases, with 8 bases remaining between them. This CDR3 is 13 amino acids long. The CDR3 DNA is TGTGCCAGTAGTTGGGCCCTCACAGATACGCAGTATTTT. Translation gives CASSWALTDTQYF.

The V call is TRBV29-1, the J call TRBJ2-7; 9 nucleotides line up with TRBD1. This CDR3 has 14 amino acids. Trimming removed 6 bases from V and 10 bases from J; junction bases left unmatched: 16. The germline V gene has CDR1 SQVTM and CDR2 ANQGSEA. The CDR3 spells CSVVAPTGGIEQYF. Written as DNA, the CDR3 is TGCAGCGTCGTTGCGCCGACAGGGGGGATCGAACAGTACTTC.

V and J are TRBV9 and TRBJ2-1, with TRBD1 as a possible D gene (6 bases). The CDR3 spans 16 residues. Germline V gene lookup returns CDR1 SGDLS and CDR2 YYNGEE. Trimming cost V 4 bases and J 4 bases, with 18 bases left between them. In DNA, the CDR3 is TGTGCCAGCAGCCCCCTTCGGGCAGGGACATACAATGAGCAGTTCTTC. This translates into CASSPLRAGTYNEQFF.

The chain recombines TRBV7-9 with TRBJ2-7, with D tentatively TRBD2 (6 bases). Trimming left V 0 bases short and J 2 bases short, with 14 bases between. The CDR3 is made up of 16 amino acids. The V gene's germline CDR1 is SEHNR and CDR2 FQNEAQ (reference sequence). The CDR3 DNA follows: TGTGCCAGCAGCTTAGCGGTTGCGGGGTCAACCTACGAGCAGTACTTC. It is translated as CASSLAVAGSTYEQYF.

The rearrangement uses TRBV7-9 and TRBJ2-7; D is possibly TRBD1 or TRBD2 (6 bases each). The CDR3 sequence is 12 residues long. Germline CDR1 SEHNR, CDR2 FQNEAQ (reference sequence). Between the trimmed V and J ends, which lost 10 bases and 2 bases, there was a span of 12 bases. CDR3 protein: CATGDITYEQYF. For the CDR3, the DNA is TGTGCCACGGGGGACATTACCTACGAGCAGTACTTC. Filled out from reference TRBV7-9 and TRBJ2-7, the complete variable domain reads DTGVSQNPRHKITKRGQNVTFRCDPISEHNRLYWYRQTLGQGPEFLTYFQNEAQLEKSRLLSDRFSAERPKGSFSTLEIQRTEQGDSAMYLCATGDITYEQYFGPGTRLTVT.

The V and J genes are TRBV29-1 and TRBJ2-6; D unresolved. This CDR3 has 14 amino acids. Trimming left V 4 bases short and J 0 bases short, with 7 bases between. The germline CDR1 and CDR2 sequences are SQVTM and ANQGSEA. The CDR3 coding sequence is TGCAGCGTTGGCCAGAGCTCTGGGGCCAACGTCCTGACTTTC. Amino acids: CSVGQSSGANVLTF.

The J gene is TRBJ2-1, the V gene TRBV12-3 or TRBV12-4; TRBD2 aligns across 12 bases. The CDR3 loop spans 16 amino acids. V trimming: 5 bases; J trimming: 4 bases; junction bases outside the gene matches: 6. CDR3 sequence (DNA): TGTGCCAGCAGTCGCCCGGGACTAGCGGGTTACAATGAGCAGTTCTTC. Translating gives CASSRPGLAGYNEQFF.

The chain joins TRBV3-1 to TRBJ2-7; D is unresolved. Germline V gives CDR1 LGHDT, CDR2 YNNKEL (reference sequence). Trimming took off 2 bases at V and 4 bases at J, with 3 bases between the two ends. CDR3 length equals 11 residues. As DNA, the CDR3 is TGTGCCAGCAGCCAAAGATACGAGCAGTACTTC. Its translation is CASSQRYEQYF.

This CDR3 reads CASSPPGTGDPYNEQFF. CDR3 in DNA: TGTGCCAGCAGTCCCCCCGGGACAGGGGACCCCTACAATGAGCAGTTCTTC. V is TRBV28 and J is TRBJ2-1; 10 nucleotides agree with TRBD1. The germline V gene encodes CDR1 MDHEN and CDR2 SYDVKM. Germline trimming cut 5 bases from V and 2 bases from J; bases unmatched to any gene: 9. The CDR3 spans 17 residues.

The DNA for the CDR3 is TGCAGCGTTGCCGAACAGGGGGCGCCGAACACCGGGGAGCTGTTTTTT. Its protein is CSVAEQGAPNTGELFF. The rearrangement links TRBV29-1 to TRBJ2-2; 9 bases match TRBD1. Germline loops: CDR1 SQVTM, CDR2 ANQGSEA. J gave up 0 bases and V 4 bases, and 6 bases lay outside the gene matches. The CDR3 runs 16 residues.

The V gene is TRBV10-2, the J gene TRBJ2-3; the D gene could be TRBD1 or TRBD2 (5 bases each). Trimming removed 3 bases at V and 5 bases at J, with 18 bases between. CDR3 length: 16 residues. Germline CDR1 reads WSHSY; CDR2 reads SAAADI. CDR3 sequence: CASSDPGAGSRDTQYF. The CDR3 DNA is TGCGCCAGCAGTGATCCTGGGGCGGGCTCCCGAGATACGCAGTATTTT.

The chain carries TRBV29-1 and TRBJ2-2; 7 positions match TRBD1. J gave up 6 bases and V 5 bases, and 6 bases lay outside the gene matches. Looked up from germline, CDR1 is SQVTM and CDR2 is ANQGSEA. This CDR3 comprises 13 residues. The CDR3 DNA reads as TGCAGCGTTTATACAGGGGAAGCCGGGGAGCTGTTTTTT. Translation gives CSVYTGEAGELFF.

The genes are TRBV20-1 and TRBJ1-2, with a tentative D call TRBD1 (5 bases). Trimming removed 3 bases at V and 3 bases at J, with 17 bases between. The germline gives CDR1 DFQATT, CDR2 SNEGSKA (reference sequence). This CDR3 has 15 residues. Here the CDR3 DNA reads TGCAGTGCTAGTGATTCGCGGGGCTCATACTATGGCTACACCTTC. Translating it yields CSASDSRGSYYGYTF.

This clonotype was observed once. The chain has TRBV7-9 and TRBJ2-1; tentative D call: TRBD2 (5 bases). This CDR3 is 17 amino acids long. Per the germline V gene, CDR1 is SEHNR and CDR2 is FQNEAQ (reference sequence). V lost 7 bases and J lost 4, with 23 bases in between. The chain's CDR3 is CASTASAGAAPYNEQFF. The CDR3 region has the DNA TGTGCCAGCACAGCCTCTGCGGGCGCGGCCCCTTACAATGAGCAGTTCTTC.

This clonotype came up once. The chain uses TRBV28 and TRBJ1-3; D is unclear. Between the trimmed V and J ends, which lost 4 bases and 6 bases, there was a span of 19 bases. The CDR3 totals 16 residues. Germline CDR1 MDHEN, CDR2 SYDVKM. CDR3 in amino acids: CASSSQRTDLLNTIYF. CDR3 DNA: TGTGCCAGCAGTTCCCAAAGGACGGATCTCTTAAACACCATATATTTT.

The chain carries TRBV3-1 and TRBJ1-1; possible D gene TRBD1, 6 bases. The CDR3 has 14 residues. The germline V gene has CDR1 LGHDT and CDR2 YNNKEL (reference sequence). Deletions cut 4 bases from V and 1 base from J, with 10 bases between. CDR3 amino acids: CASSPYRENTEAFF. The CDR3 DNA sequence: TGTGCCAGCAGCCCTTACAGGGAGAACACTGAAGCTTTCTTT.

This chain connects TRBV20-1 to TRBJ2-5; the D gene is possibly TRBD1 (6 bases). The V gene lost 4 bases and the J gene lost 2 bases, with 17 bases spanning the gap. Germline V CDR1 and CDR2: DFQATT, SNEGSKA (reference sequence). The length of the CDR3 is 15 residues. CDR3 coding DNA: TGCAGTGCTACCCAGGACAGCTACACTCAAGAGACCCAGTACTTC. Protein sequence: CSATQDSYTQETQYF.

The chain combines TRBV25-1 with TRBJ2-7; D is perhaps TRBD2 (6 bases). Trimming took off 8 bases at V and 12 bases at J, with 14 bases between the two ends. The germline gives CDR1 MGHDK, CDR2 SYGVNS. The length of the CDR3 is 10 residues. CDR3 nucleotides: TGTGCCAGCGGGGAGGCGTCACGGTACTTC. Translated, it gives CASGEASRYF.

The chain carries TRBV12-3 or TRBV12-4 and TRBJ2-1; D is ambiguous. The CDR3 runs to 13 residues. V was cut by 5 bases and J by 8 bases, with 13 bases left in between. The CDR3 DNA reads as TGTGCCAGCAGTCTTGCCGACCGTTATGAGCAGTTCTTC. Translation: CASSLADRYEQFF.

The V and J genes are TRBV29-1 and TRBJ1-2; 7 bases are shared with TRBD1. The CDR3 is made up of 12 amino acids. J lost 6 bases, V lost 4 bases, and 5 bases had no gene match. Per germline, CDR1 SQVTM and CDR2 ANQGSEA. DNA for the CDR3: TGCAGCGTTGGACCAACAGGGGATGGCTACACCTTC. This codes for CSVGPTGDGYTF.

The chain uses TRBV6-6 and TRBJ1-2, with a tentative D call TRBD1 (6 bases). This CDR3 comprises 14 residues. V gave up 2 bases and J gave up 4 bases, with 11 bases separating them. Germline-derived CDR1 and CDR2 are MNHNY and SVGAGI (reference sequence). The CDR3 region is CASSYGGHLYGYTF. The CDR3 DNA follows: TGTGCCAGCAGTTACGGGGGACACCTCTATGGCTACACCTTC.

The chain employs TRBV5-1 and TRBJ2-7; TRBD2 matches 8 bases. The V gene end was trimmed by 3 bases and the J gene end by 6 bases; junction bases not matched to a gene: 8. The CDR3 covers 14 residues. The V gene's germline CDR1 is SGHRS and CDR2 YFSETQ. CDR3 sequence: CASSWGSGVGEQYF. The CDR3 DNA reads TGCGCCAGCAGCTGGGGTAGCGGGGTCGGCGAGCAGTACTTC.

The genes are TRBV29-1 and TRBJ1-1; D gene unclear. V was trimmed by 6 bases and J by 11 bases, leaving 16 bases between them. From germline, CDR1 is SQVTM and CDR2 ANQGSEA. The CDR3 sequence is 11 residues long. For the CDR3, the DNA is TGCAGCGTCCCCTCAGGTGACAAGGCTTTCTTT. Residues: CSVPSGDKAFF.

CDR3 sequence: CSARQGLAFTDTQYF. DNA of the CDR3: TGCAGTGCTAGACAGGGACTAGCGTTTACAGATACGCAGTATTTT. The rearrangement joins TRBV20-1 to TRBJ2-3, with 10 bases that match TRBD2. V lost 2 bases to trimming and J lost 3 bases; unmatched junction nucleotides: 5. In germline, CDR1 is DFQATT, CDR2 SNEGSKA (reference sequence). The CDR3 runs to 15 residues.

The count of this clonotype is one. This chain links TRBV29-1 with TRBJ2-5, with TRBD1 matching over 8 bases. Germline V CDR1 and CDR2: SQVTM, ANQGSEA. The CDR3 totals 17 residues. Trimming cost V 4 bases and J 4 bases; bases outside gene matches: 17. CDR3 coding DNA: TGCAGCGTTGGCTCGGGGCAGGGGGCGCGAAGTAGAGAGACCCAGTACTTC. This translates into CSVGSGQGARSRETQYF.

The chain links TRBV12-3 or TRBV12-4 to TRBJ2-1; 9 bases are shared with TRBD2. The ends lost 6 bases at V and 5 bases at J; junction bases unmatched: 5. The CDR3 sequence is 14 residues long. CDR3 nucleotides: TGTGCCAGCAGGTCTAGCGGGGTAAACAATGAGCAGTTCTTC. Amino acids: CASRSSGVNNEQFF.